This TCR beta chain derives from a study of spatial heterogeneity in lung cancer. The overall study: PBMC samples from follow-up, where available, were sequenced a median of approximately two years after resection.

This clonotype was detected a few times. Documented time point: blood at routine non-recurrence follow-up after resection. TCRdb re-called the 5' RACE reads with MiXCR, one entry per CDR3 protein. The table records about 94,000 distinct CDR3 sequences, just under 20% of them present only once. With 6 bases removed from V and 5 bases from J, the gap between germline ends came to 13 bases. Germline V gene lookup returns CDR1 SGHVS and CDR2 FQNEAQ. This CDR3 has 13 residues. This receptor was identified in a male donor with early-stage non-small cell lung cancer. The rearrangement joins TRBV7-8 to TRBJ2-5; D is ambiguous. The source material was PBMCs, sampled at follow-up. This CDR3 reads CASSPPSQETQYF. The CDR3 DNA reads TGTGCCAGCAGTCCTCCTTCCCAGGAGACCCAGTACTTC.